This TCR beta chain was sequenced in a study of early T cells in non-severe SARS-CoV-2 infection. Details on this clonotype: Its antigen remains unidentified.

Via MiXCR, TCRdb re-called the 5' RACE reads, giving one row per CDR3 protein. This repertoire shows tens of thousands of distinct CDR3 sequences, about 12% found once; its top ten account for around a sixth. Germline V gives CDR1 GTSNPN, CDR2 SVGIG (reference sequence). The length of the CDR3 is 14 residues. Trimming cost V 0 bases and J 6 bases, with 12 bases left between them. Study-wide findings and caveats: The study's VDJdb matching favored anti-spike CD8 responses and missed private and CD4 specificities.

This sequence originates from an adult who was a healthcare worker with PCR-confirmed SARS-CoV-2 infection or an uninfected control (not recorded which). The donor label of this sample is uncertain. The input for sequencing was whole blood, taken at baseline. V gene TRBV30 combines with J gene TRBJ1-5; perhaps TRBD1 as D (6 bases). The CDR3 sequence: CAWSVLGGIQPQHF. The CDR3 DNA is TGTGCCTGGAGTGTACTAGGGGGAATTCAGCCCCAGCATTTT. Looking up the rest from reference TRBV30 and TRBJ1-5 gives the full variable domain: SQTIHQWPATLVQPVGSPLSLECTVEGTSNPNLYWYRQAAGRGLQLLFYSVGIGQISSEVPQNLSASRPQDRQFILSSKKLLLSDSGFYLCAWSVLGGIQPQHFGDGTRLSIL.